This T cell receptor (beta chain) came from a study of CD8+ T cells in alopecia areata. Study-level findings and limits: Scalp sample sequencing also detects resident alphabeta T cells of normal skin.

Trimming cost V 2 bases and J 6 bases; bases outside gene matches: 8. There are 15 residues in the CDR3. The germline V gene has CDR1 SGDLS and CDR2 YYNGEE. As concerns this clone: The antigen remains undetermined.

RNA, once extracted, was reverse transcribed into cDNA for use as the sequencing template. Here immunoSEQ multiplex PCR was the method, and the copy in TCRdb shows in-frame clones only, minus some. This sample yields some 130,000 clones, of which about 47% are seen a single time; roughly a sixth belongs to the top ten. The chain is built from TRBV9 and TRBJ1-2, with 9 bases that match TRBD1. The sequence was obtained from a human donor with alopecia areata. Sequenced here: CD8+ T cells sorted from blood, sampled at week 0. This chain's CDR3 is CASSVDSGTGNGYTF. In nucleotides, the CDR3 is TGTGCCAGCAGCGTGGACTCCGGGACAGGGAATGGCTACACCTTC.